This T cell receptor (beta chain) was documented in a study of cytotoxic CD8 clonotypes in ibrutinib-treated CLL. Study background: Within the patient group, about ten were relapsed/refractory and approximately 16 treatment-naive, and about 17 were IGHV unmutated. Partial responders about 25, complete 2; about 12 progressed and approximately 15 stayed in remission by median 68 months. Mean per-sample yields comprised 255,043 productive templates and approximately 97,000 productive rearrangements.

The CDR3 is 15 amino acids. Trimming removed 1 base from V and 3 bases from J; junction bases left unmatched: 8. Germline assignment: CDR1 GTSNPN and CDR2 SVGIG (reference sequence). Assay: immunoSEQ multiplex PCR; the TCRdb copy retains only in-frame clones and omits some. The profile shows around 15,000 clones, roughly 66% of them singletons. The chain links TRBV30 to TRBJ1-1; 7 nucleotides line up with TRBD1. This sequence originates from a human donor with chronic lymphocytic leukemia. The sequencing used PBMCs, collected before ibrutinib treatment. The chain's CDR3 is CAWSAPPTGYTEAFF. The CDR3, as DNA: TGTGCCTGGAGTGCCCCCCCGACAGGGTACACTGAAGCTTTCTTT.